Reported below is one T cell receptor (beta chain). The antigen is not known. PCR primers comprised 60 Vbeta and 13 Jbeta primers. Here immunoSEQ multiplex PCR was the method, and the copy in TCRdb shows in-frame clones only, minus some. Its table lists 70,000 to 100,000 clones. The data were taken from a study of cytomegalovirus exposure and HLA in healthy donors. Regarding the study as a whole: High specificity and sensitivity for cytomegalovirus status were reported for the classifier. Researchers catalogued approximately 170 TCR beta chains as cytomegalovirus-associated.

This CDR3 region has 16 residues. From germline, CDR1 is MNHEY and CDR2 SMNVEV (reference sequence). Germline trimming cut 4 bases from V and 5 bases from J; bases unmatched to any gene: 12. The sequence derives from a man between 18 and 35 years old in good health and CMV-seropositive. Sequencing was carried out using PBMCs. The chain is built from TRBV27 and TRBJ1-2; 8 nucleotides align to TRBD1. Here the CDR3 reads CASSSQGADVGYGYTF. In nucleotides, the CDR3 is TGTGCCAGCAGTTCTCAGGGGGCGGATGTTGGGTATGGCTACACCTTC.